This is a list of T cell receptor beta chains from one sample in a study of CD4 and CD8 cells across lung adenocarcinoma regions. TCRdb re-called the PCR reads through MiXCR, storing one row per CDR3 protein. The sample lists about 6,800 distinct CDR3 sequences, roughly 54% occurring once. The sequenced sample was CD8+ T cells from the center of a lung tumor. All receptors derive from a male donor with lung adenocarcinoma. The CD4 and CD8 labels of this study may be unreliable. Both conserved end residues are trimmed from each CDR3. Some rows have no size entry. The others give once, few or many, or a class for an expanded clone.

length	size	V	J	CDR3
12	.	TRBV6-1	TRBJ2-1	ASSERGGGNEQF
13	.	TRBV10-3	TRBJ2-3	AISDSGAGSNTQY
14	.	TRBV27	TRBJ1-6	ASSSGFGSYNSPLH
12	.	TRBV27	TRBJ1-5	ASRRTGRDQPQH
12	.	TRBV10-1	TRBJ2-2	ASRAGGTAGELF
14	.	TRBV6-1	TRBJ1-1	ASSDPHRDVNTEAF
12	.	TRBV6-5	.	ASSRRDSHYEQY
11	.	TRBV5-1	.	ASSVTSAIEQY
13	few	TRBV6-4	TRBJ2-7	ASSDLTVFSYEQY
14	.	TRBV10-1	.	ASSEALAVSTGTLF
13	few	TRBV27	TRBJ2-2	ASSFSSGNTGELF
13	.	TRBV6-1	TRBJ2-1	ASSDEAGSYNEQF
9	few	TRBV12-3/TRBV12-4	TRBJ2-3	ATGRTDTQY
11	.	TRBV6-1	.	ASGGPGIYEQY
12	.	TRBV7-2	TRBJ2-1	ASSLTGTANEQF
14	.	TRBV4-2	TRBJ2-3	ASSDDKAGGGDTQY
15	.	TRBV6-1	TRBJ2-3	ASRQGLEAARTDTQY
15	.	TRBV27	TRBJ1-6	ASSPRFGSPNNSPLH
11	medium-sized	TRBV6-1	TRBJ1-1	ASPSLGYTEAF